Below are 8 T cell receptor beta chains sequenced from a single sample in a study of identical twins. TCRdb used MiXCR to reprocess the 5' RACE reads, holding one entry per CDR3 protein. Of 400,000 to 500,000 distinct CDR3 sequences in the sample, roughly 20% are singletons; the top ten hold 9.5% to 15%. Sample: naive T cells sorted from blood. The receptors shown here come from a man aged 50 to 60 in good health.

The V gene is TRBV20-1, the J gene TRBJ1-2, with 8 bases lining up with TRBD1. V lost 0 bases and J lost 2; bases outside the gene matches: 11. Germline V CDR1 and CDR2: DFQATT, SNEGSKA (reference sequence). This CDR3 region has 17 residues. CDR3 in amino acids: CSARDLGQGLPNYGYTF. The CDR3 DNA follows: TGCAGTGCTAGAGATCTCGGACAGGGCCTACCAAACTATGGCTACACCTTC.

This clonotype was counted a few times. The gene calls are TRBV29-1 and TRBJ2-4, with 10 positions matching TRBD1. V dropped 7 bases and J dropped 7; count of bases not matched to a gene: 10. Germline V gene sequence: CDR1 SQVTM, CDR2 ANQGSEA. This CDR3 region has 14 residues. Here the CDR3 reads CSASTGTGVNIQYF. In nucleotides, the CDR3 is TGCAGCGCATCCACCGGGACAGGGGTGAACATTCAGTACTTC.

The chain carries TRBV6-1 and TRBJ2-5; D is ambiguous. Deletions cut 2 bases from V and 4 bases from J, with 8 bases between. Germline V gives CDR1 MNHNS, CDR2 SASEGT. This CDR3 has 13 residues. The CDR3 sequence is CASSETLRETQYF. The DNA of the CDR3 is TGTGCCAGCAGTGAAACCCTACGAGAGACCCAGTACTTC.

The CDR3 nucleotides read TGTGCCAGCAGCCTTTCAGGGGGTACCGGTTCACCCCTCCACTTT. This codes for CASSLSGGTGSPLHF. The chain joins TRBV12-3 or TRBV12-4 to TRBJ1-6; 7 bases agree with TRBD1. Unmatched junction bases numbered 11, after V lost 6 bases and J lost 9 bases. The CDR3 contains 15 residues.

This chain connects TRBV5-1 to TRBJ1-2, with D unresolved. This CDR3 has 15 amino acids. The V gene lost 0 bases and the J gene lost 6 bases, with 15 bases spanning the gap. From germline, CDR1 is SGHRS and CDR2 YFSETQ. This CDR3 reads CASSLDPRAGDGYTF. CDR3 nucleotides: TGCGCCAGCAGCTTGGACCCACGGGCTGGGGATGGCTACACCTTC.

The V and J genes are TRBV20-1 and TRBJ2-2; 16 nucleotides agree with TRBD2. V shed 2 bases and J 7 bases; nucleotides not matched to a gene: 4. Per the germline V gene, CDR1 is DFQATT and CDR2 is SNEGSKA (reference sequence). The CDR3 covers 16 residues. CDR3 residues: CSARPGTSGRVGELFF. CDR3 bases: TGCAGTGCTAGACCCGGGACTAGCGGGAGGGTCGGGGAGCTGTTTTTT.

V and J are TRBV12-3 or TRBV12-4 and TRBJ1-6, with TRBD1 matching over 11 bases. V lost 0 bases, J lost 9 bases, and 4 bases stayed unmatched. The CDR3 extends over 16 amino acids. CDR3 in DNA: TGTGCCAGCAGTTTAGCCGGGACAGGGGGTTTTTCACCCCTCCACTTT. Its protein is CASSLAGTGGFSPLHF.

This clonotype was seen repeatedly, ten times or more. The chain carries TRBV5-1 and TRBJ2-1; no firm D call. The V gene lost 2 bases and the J gene lost 13 bases, with 19 bases spanning the gap. The germline CDR1 and CDR2 sequences are SGHRS and YFSETQ. The CDR3 is 14 amino acids. DNA of the CDR3: TGCGCCAGCAGCTTCGATCCAAGCTGGCCGTTCCAGTTCTTC. Its protein is CASSFDPSWPFQFF.